The rows below give T cell receptor beta chains drawn from one sample of a study of OX40 agonist ivuxolimab in advanced cancers. Sequenced by immunoSEQ multiplex PCR; TCRdb stores in-frame clones only, minus some. The table shows about 35,000 clones, with about 93% occurring only once. The source material was CD4+ or CD8+ T cells sorted from blood, sampled in a trial of the OX40 agonist ivuxolimab. These TCRs come from an adult with an advanced solid tumor such as melanoma, head and neck, liver or kidney cancer. Each CDR3 is given with its conserved first and last residue. Each record gives: CDR3 DNA, CDR3 protein, J gene, D gene, V gene, clone size. The D gene is left open where the match is weak. Some rows mark clone size as missing; the rest say once, few, many or name a class of expanded clone.

CDR3nt: TGTGCCAGCAGTAGACAGCGGAACACTGAAGCTTTCTTT
CDR3aa: CASSRQRNTEAFF
j_gene: TRBJ1-1
d_gene: -
v_gene: TRBV6-1
abundance: -

CDR3nt: TGTGCCAGCAGCTTGGCCCGGGAGACCGGGAAAGCTTTCTTT
CDR3aa: CASSLARETGKAFF
j_gene: TRBJ1-1
d_gene: -
v_gene: TRBV7-9
abundance: -

CDR3nt: TGTGCCAGCAGCAGGGGTCTTCTACATACGCAGTATTTT
CDR3aa: CASSRGLLHTQYF
j_gene: TRBJ2-3
d_gene: -
v_gene: TRBV21-1
abundance: -

CDR3nt: TGTGCCAGCAGGGTCCTAAGGGACGAAAAACTGTTTTTT
CDR3aa: CASRVLRDEKLFF
j_gene: TRBJ1-4
d_gene: -
v_gene: TRBV2
abundance: -

CDR3nt: TGTGCCAGCAGTGAACAAGGGACGCCAAGGGGGGAGACCCAGTACTTC
CDR3aa: CASSEQGTPRGETQYF
j_gene: TRBJ2-5
d_gene: -
v_gene: TRBV2
abundance: -

CDR3nt: TGTGCCAGCAGTTCCGACAGGAAGAATCAGCCCCAGCATTTT
CDR3aa: CASSSDRKNQPQHF
j_gene: TRBJ1-5
d_gene: -
v_gene: TRBV7-9
abundance: -

CDR3nt: TGTGCCAGCAGGGGTAGCGGTAGCTCCTACGAGCAGTACTTC
CDR3aa: CASRGSGSSYEQYF
j_gene: TRBJ2-7
d_gene: -
v_gene: TRBV7-8
abundance: -

CDR3nt: TGTGCCAGCTCACGACAGGATACAGGGGGCGAGGGTGAAGCTTTCTTT
CDR3aa: CASSRQDTGGEGEAFF
j_gene: TRBJ1-1
d_gene: TRBD1
v_gene: TRBV18
abundance: -

CDR3nt: TGTGCCAGCAGCTTAGGGACTAGCGGGAGAGCAGAGACCCAGTACTTC
CDR3aa: CASSLGTSGRAETQYF
j_gene: TRBJ2-5
d_gene: TRBD2
v_gene: TRBV7-9
abundance: -

CDR3nt: TGCGCCAGCAGCTTCATAGCGGGAGGCTATAGCACAGATACGCAGTATTTT
CDR3aa: CASSFIAGGYSTDTQYF
j_gene: TRBJ2-3
d_gene: TRBD2
v_gene: TRBV4-1
abundance: -

CDR3nt: TGCAGCGCCATGGGACAGTTGAACACTGAAGCTTTCTTT
CDR3aa: CSAMGQLNTEAFF
j_gene: TRBJ1-1
d_gene: TRBD1
v_gene: TRBV29-1
abundance: -

CDR3nt: TGTGCCAGCAGCGTTGGTAGCGGGGGGGCCACAGATACGCAGTATTTT
CDR3aa: CASSVGSGGATDTQYF
j_gene: TRBJ2-3
d_gene: TRBD2
v_gene: TRBV9
abundance: once

CDR3nt: TGTGCCAGCTCACCGAATCGACGCGGTAGCACAGGGGTTGGCTACACCTTC
CDR3aa: CASSPNRRGSTGVGYTF
j_gene: TRBJ1-2
d_gene: TRBD1
v_gene: TRBV18
abundance: -

CDR3nt: TGTGCCAGTAGTAGTGGACTGAAAGATACGCAGTATTTT
CDR3aa: CASSSGLKDTQYF
j_gene: TRBJ2-3
d_gene: -
v_gene: TRBV19
abundance: -

CDR3nt: TGTGCCAGCAGTACCCCCGGACTTTATTACGAGCAGTACTTC
CDR3aa: CASSTPGLYYEQYF
j_gene: TRBJ2-7
d_gene: -
v_gene: TRBV28
abundance: -

CDR3nt: TGTGCCAGCAGCTTAACGCTGGAGGGGCTCTACGAGCAGTACTTC
CDR3aa: CASSLTLEGLYEQYF
j_gene: TRBJ2-7
d_gene: -
v_gene: TRBV11-2
abundance: -

CDR3nt: TGTGCCAGCAGTTTACGGCAGGAATCCAACTATGGCTACACCTTC
CDR3aa: CASSLRQESNYGYTF
j_gene: TRBJ1-2
d_gene: -
v_gene: TRBV28
abundance: few

CDR3nt: TGTGCCAGCAGTGGTGTGGGGGGCACAGATACGCAGTATTTT
CDR3aa: CASSGVGGTDTQYF
j_gene: TRBJ2-3
d_gene: -
v_gene: TRBV6-1
abundance: once

CDR3nt: TGTGCCAGCAGCTTAGTACAGCGCTCCTACGAGCAGTACTTC
CDR3aa: CASSLVQRSYEQYF
j_gene: TRBJ2-7
d_gene: -
v_gene: TRBV11-2
abundance: few

CDR3nt: TGTGCCAGCAGCTTAATTCGAGTGGGGGGCGAAGCTTTCTTT
CDR3aa: CASSLIRVGGEAFF
j_gene: TRBJ1-1
d_gene: -
v_gene: TRBV11-2
abundance: -

CDR3nt: TGTGCCAGCAGTTCCCTCCAGATAACAACTCAAGAGACCCAGTACTTC
CDR3aa: CASSSLQITTQETQYF
j_gene: TRBJ2-5
d_gene: -
v_gene: TRBV28
abundance: -

CDR3nt: TGTGCCAGCAGCTATGGACAAGACGGAAACACCATATATTTT
CDR3aa: CASSYGQDGNTIYF
j_gene: TRBJ1-3
d_gene: -
v_gene: TRBV7-9
abundance: -